This T cell receptor (beta chain) was identified during a study of T cell responses to AZD1222 COVID-19 vaccine. Libraries were prepared by immunoSEQ multiplex PCR; TCRdb keeps only in-frame clonotypes and omits some of them. The sample consists of more than 85,000 clones, about 85% of them appearing once. The CDR3 loop spans 15 amino acids. V was trimmed by 0 bases and J by 5 bases, leaving 11 bases between them. CDR1 and CDR2 from the germline V gene are MNHNY and SVGAGI (reference sequence). Worth noting for this clone: Its antigen remains unidentified.

Study-wide findings and caveats: At baseline, just 5 or 6 AZD1222 recipients tested seropositive.

The chain carries TRBV6-6 and TRBJ2-1, with D unresolved. The material sequenced was peripheral blood, taken on day 0 of AZD1222 vaccination. This TCR came from an adult in good health. The CDR3 DNA follows: TGTGCCAGCAGTTACTCGAGTACAGTAAACAATGAGCAGTTCTTC. Translating it yields CASSYSSTVNNEQFF.